These 26 T cell receptor beta chains share one sample of origin, sequenced in a study of response to subunit inactivated influenza vaccine. TCRdb re-derived calls from the RT-PCR reads in MiXCR, one entry per CDR3 protein. The sample lists more than 550,000 distinct CDR3 sequences, 10% to 12% occurring once. This same sample was also taken into another study, of T cells expressing NK-cell markers. This second study notes: 5'RACE template switching built TCR beta cDNA with unique molecular identifiers.

Sequences were derived from PBMCs from blood, sampled on the day of vaccination. The receptors originated from a middle-aged man who received an inactivated influenza vaccine.

This rearrangement joins TRBV18 to TRBJ2-7; possible D gene TRBD2, 6 bases. This CDR3 contains 15 residues. V was trimmed by 6 bases and J by 0 bases, leaving 15 bases between them. Per the germline V gene, CDR1 is KGHSH and CDR2 is LQKENI. DNA for the CDR3: TGTGCCAGCTCGCGGGGATCATCGAGCTCCTACGAGCAGTACTTC. This gives the protein CASSRGSSSSYEQYF.

This clonotype came up many times. This chain joins TRBV7-8 and TRBJ1-1; no reliable D call. The germline gives CDR1 SGHVS, CDR2 FQNEAQ. The V and J ends lost 1 base and 0 bases respectively, with 12 bases between them. The CDR3 covers 16 residues. DNA of the CDR3: TGTGCCAGCAGCTTAGGGTTAGATCCCATGAACACTGAAGCTTTCTTT. Its translation: CASSLGLDPMNTEAFF.

This clonotype was seen a few times. J is TRBJ2-7 and V is TRBV4-3, with 9 positions matching TRBD1. The V gene end was trimmed by 0 bases and the J gene end by 3 bases; junction bases not matched to a gene: 6. Germline V gene lookup returns CDR1 LGHNA and CDR2 YSLEER. CDR3 length equals 16 residues. In nucleotides, the CDR3 is TGCGCCAGCAGCCAAGATTTGGGACAGGGTGTCTACGAGCAGTACTTC. Its protein product is CASSQDLGQGVYEQYF.

This clonotype appeared a few times. This chain joins TRBV6-5 and TRBJ2-6; D remains unclear. Germline V gene sequence: CDR1 MNHEY, CDR2 SVGAGI. The ends were cut back, 2 bases at V and 9 bases at J, with 8 bases in the middle. This CDR3 comprises 13 residues. Written as DNA, the CDR3 is TGTGCCAGCAGTTACCCACCAAGCAACGTCCTGACTTTC. Translation: CASSYPPSNVLTF.

V and J are TRBV6-5 and TRBJ2-7; D gene uncertain. The CDR3 contains 13 residues. The germline V gene has CDR1 MNHEY and CDR2 SVGAGI. V lost 3 bases and J 2 bases, leaving 8 bases between the germline ends. Here the CDR3 reads CASSYGLAYEQYF. The CDR3 DNA is TGTGCCAGCAGTTATGGATTAGCCTACGAGCAGTACTTC.

The V gene is TRBV20-1, the J gene TRBJ2-1; D perhaps matches TRBD2 (5 bases). The CDR3 is made up of 13 amino acids. CDR1 and CDR2 (germline): DFQATT, SNEGSKA (reference sequence). The V and J ends lost 6 bases and 4 bases respectively, with 13 bases between them. This CDR3 is CSAHGAVYNEQFF. Here the CDR3 DNA reads TGCAGTGCGCACGGAGCGGTTTACAATGAGCAGTTCTTC.

The chain couples TRBV11-2 to TRBJ2-1; the match to TRBD2 covers 10 bases. Germline V gives CDR1 SGHAT, CDR2 FQNNGV. The CDR3 spans 17 residues. V lost 0 bases, J lost 3 bases, and 5 bases stayed unmatched. In DNA form, the CDR3 reads TGTGCCAGCAGCTTAGACAGCGGACTAGCGGACTACAATGAGCAGTTCTTC. The encoded protein is CASSLDSGLADYNEQFF.

This clonotype was seen more than once but under ten times. The V and J genes are TRBV18 and TRBJ2-3; D is unresolved. This CDR3 spans 13 amino acids. Between the trimmed V and J ends, which lost 4 bases and 4 bases, there was a span of 9 bases. Germline V gene data show CDR1 as KGHSH and CDR2 as LQKENI. The CDR3 sequence: CASSRLEADTQYF. The CDR3 DNA sequence: TGTGCCAGCTCACGCCTTGAGGCAGATACGCAGTATTTT.

This clonotype was found once. No conserved phenylalanine or tryptophan ends this CDR3, so it is likely a read error. This rearrangement joins TRBV3-1 to TRBJ2-1, with TRBD2 identical over 12 bases. Germline trimming cut 4 bases from V and 5 bases from J; bases unmatched to any gene: 18. The CDR3 has 20 amino acids. Germline values: CDR1 LGHDT, CDR2 YNNKEL (reference sequence). The CDR3 sequence is CASSRRWYPTSGGSNNEQFL. The CDR3 DNA reads as TGTGCCAGCAGCCGAAGATGGTATCCGACTAGCGGGGGATCTAACAATGAGCAGTTCCTC.

This chain joins TRBV27 and TRBJ2-2; D unclear. Looked up from germline, CDR1 is MNHEY and CDR2 is SMNVEV (reference sequence). Trimming stripped 3 bases from V and 4 bases from J, with 12 bases between. The CDR3 covers 15 residues. The CDR3 DNA follows: TGTGCCAGCAGTTTGAAAATCTCGGGCACCGGGGAGCTGTTTTTT. Translating gives CASSLKISGTGELFF.

This clonotype was found many times. The chain employs TRBV5-1 and TRBJ1-4; D remains ambiguous. Per the germline V gene, CDR1 is SGHRS and CDR2 is YFSETQ. V dropped 0 bases and J dropped 2 bases, with 8 bases sitting between them. The length of the CDR3 is 15 residues. In nucleotides, the CDR3 is TGCGCCAGCAGCTTGGTCCAGGCCACTAATGAAAAACTGTTTTTT. This encodes CASSLVQATNEKLFF.

A few counts support this clonotype. The gene calls are TRBV20-1 and TRBJ1-2; D not resolved. CDR1 and CDR2 from the germline V gene are DFQATT and SNEGSKA (reference sequence). V was trimmed by 6 bases and J by 4 bases, leaving 9 bases between them. This CDR3 spans 11 amino acids. Written as DNA, the CDR3 is TGCAGTGCCCCAGGTTCCTATGGCTACACCTTC. Translated: CSAPGSYGYTF.

The V call is TRBV5-1, the J call TRBJ2-7, with 7 bases that match TRBD1. Germline V gives CDR1 SGHRS, CDR2 YFSETQ. This CDR3 has 14 amino acids. The V and J ends lost 4 bases and 2 bases, in that order; junction bases with no gene match: 6. The CDR3 protein is CASSLDRLTYEQYF. The CDR3 DNA is TGCGCCAGCAGCCTGGACAGGTTGACCTACGAGCAGTACTTC.

This clonotype has more than one count but fewer than ten. V is TRBV29-1 and J is TRBJ2-1, with TRBD1 matching over 8 bases. Germline CDR1 SQVTM, CDR2 ANQGSEA. This CDR3 comprises 12 residues. Trimming cost V 4 bases and J 8 bases; bases outside gene matches: 4. For the CDR3, the DNA is TGCAGCGTTGGACAGGGGTCCGATGAGCAGTTCTTC. It encodes CSVGQGSDEQFF.

This clonotype was found a few times. CDR3 region: CSVEDHNRGGATGTDTQYF. The CDR3 DNA follows: TGCAGCGTTGAAGATCATAACAGGGGGGGAGCGACCGGCACAGATACGCAGTATTTT. The chain links TRBV29-1 to TRBJ2-3, with D perhaps TRBD1 (8 bases). CDR3 length: 19 residues. Germline V gene lookup returns CDR1 SQVTM and CDR2 ANQGSEA. V shed 0 bases and J shed 1 base, with 23 bases lying between them.

This clonotype has more than one count but fewer than ten. The chain is built from TRBV12-3 or TRBV12-4 and TRBJ2-5; D possibly uses TRBD1 or TRBD2 (5 bases each). V was pared by 6 bases and J by 6 bases, with 11 bases between. The CDR3 runs 12 residues. CDR3 protein: CASRPEGKTQYF. The CDR3 DNA reads as TGTGCCAGCAGGCCCGAGGGGAAGACCCAGTACTTC.

This chain links TRBV18 with TRBJ2-4; 8 positions match TRBD2. CDR1 KGHSH and CDR2 LQKENI come from the germline V gene. The CDR3 has 15 amino acids. The V gene end was trimmed by 3 bases and the J gene end by 4 bases; junction bases not matched to a gene: 5. This CDR3 reads CASSPPTSGKNIQYF. Here the CDR3 DNA reads TGTGCCAGCTCACCTCCCACTAGCGGAAAAAACATTCAGTACTTC.

This clonotype has only a few counts. The rearrangement joins TRBV4-2 to TRBJ1-5; D uncertain. The germline CDR1 and CDR2 sequences are LGHNA and YNFKEQ. The V end was cut by 4 bases, the J end by 0 bases, with 19 bases between. CDR3 length: 18 residues. The CDR3 region is CASSPRASGLYSNQPQHF. In nucleotides, the CDR3 is TGTGCCAGCAGCCCCCGGGCCAGCGGTCTATATAGCAATCAGCCCCAGCATTTT.

This clonotype has just a few counts. V gene TRBV19 combines with J gene TRBJ1-2; D perhaps matches TRBD1 (5 bases). Germline loops: CDR1 LNHDA, CDR2 SQIVND (reference sequence). V shed 3 bases and J shed 8 bases, with 16 bases lying between them. The CDR3 runs 14 residues. The CDR3 spells CASSIGPGTGGYTF. For the CDR3, the DNA is TGTGCCAGTAGTATCGGGCCAGGGACGGGCGGCTACACCTTC.

This clonotype came up a few times. The chain couples TRBV5-1 to TRBJ2-3; 8 bases agree with TRBD2. The germline V gene has CDR1 SGHRS and CDR2 YFSETQ. The CDR3 length is 17 residues. J lost 1 base, V lost 2 bases, and 9 bases had no gene match. The CDR3 nucleotides read TGCGCCAGCAGCTTTTCCTTAGCGGGAAGGGGCACAGATACGCAGTATTTT. Encoded protein: CASSFSLAGRGTDTQYF.

This chain connects TRBV20-1 to TRBJ2-2; TRBD2 might be the D (6 bases). The ends were cut back, 3 bases at V and 0 bases at J, with 8 bases in the middle. The CDR3 extends over 14 amino acids. Looked up from germline, CDR1 is DFQATT and CDR2 is SNEGSKA (reference sequence). CDR3 coding DNA: TGCAGTGCTAGGGGGGGAGCGAACACCGGGGAGCTGTTTTTT. Translation gives CSARGGANTGELFF.

This clonotype was observed a few times. The V gene is TRBV14, the J gene TRBJ2-1; 11 nucleotides line up with TRBD2. V trimming: 4 bases; J trimming: 6 bases; junction bases outside the gene matches: 8. The CDR3 extends over 16 amino acids. Germline V gene sequence: CDR1 SGHDN, CDR2 FVKESK. The CDR3, as DNA: TGTGCCAGCAGCCCCTTACTAGCGGGGGTTACCAATGAGCAGTTCTTC. Residues: CASSPLLAGVTNEQFF.

The chain has TRBV24-1 and TRBJ1-5, with 7 bases identical to TRBD1. CDR1 KGHDR and CDR2 SFDVKD come from the germline V gene. The CDR3 length is 14 residues. V dropped 3 bases and J dropped 3; count of bases not matched to a gene: 1. As DNA, the CDR3 is TGTGCCACCAGTGATACAGGGGTCAATCAGCCCCAGCATTTT. Translation: CATSDTGVNQPQHF.

This sequence joins TRBV12-3 or TRBV12-4 and TRBJ2-3; D possibly corresponds to TRBD1 (6 bases). The CDR3 is 14 residues long. The V end lost 6 bases, the J end lost 6 bases, and 16 bases lay between the germline ends. The CDR3 sequence is CASSRSHRVDTQYF. CDR3 sequence (DNA): TGTGCCAGCAGCCGTTCCCACAGGGTCGATACGCAGTATTTT.

This clonotype was detected many times. The gene calls are TRBV12-3 or TRBV12-4 and TRBJ2-3; D gene unclear. CDR3 length: 15 amino acids. Trimming shortened V by 4 bases and J by 3 bases, and 14 bases separated the two germline ends. CDR3 sequence reads: CASSYPLTRTDTQYF. For the CDR3, the DNA is TGTGCCAGCAGTTACCCCCTTACCAGGACAGATACGCAGTATTTT.

This clonotype was counted a few times. The chain carries TRBV5-1 and TRBJ2-1; perhaps D is TRBD1 or TRBD2 (5 bases each). CDR1 is SGHRS and CDR2 is YFSETQ in the germline V gene. This CDR3 is built from 16 residues. V lost 4 bases and J lost 5, with 19 bases in between. CDR3 coding DNA: TGCGCCAGCAGCCAAACCGGGACCGCTAGAGACAATGAGCAGTTCTTC. It specifies CASSQTGTARDNEQFF.